This T cell receptor beta chain was identified during a study of PD-1 blockade in classical Hodgkin lymphoma. Trimming removed 3 bases at V and 2 bases at J, with 14 bases between. The CDR3 is 16 residues long. Germline V CDR1 and CDR2: SEHNR, FQNEAQ (reference sequence). TCRdb keeps only in-frame clones here, not all; method: immunoSEQ multiplex PCR. The data contain 15,000 to 20,000 clones, 80% of them seen just once; the ten biggest clones take up roughly 22%. Noted time point: cycle 4 day 1 (C4D1), after 6 weeks of nivolumab. All patients experienced relapse after autologous stem cell transplantation, and brentuximab vedotin exposure was variable.

The sequenced sample was peripheral blood mononuclear cells (PBMCs), obtained before the fourth cycle of nivolumab. The TCR was taken from a human donor with classical Hodgkin lymphoma. This chain connects TRBV7-9 to TRBJ2-1; no firm D call. DNA of the CDR3: TGTGCCAGCAGCTTTTTCTCCCTGTCAGCCTACAATGAGCAGTTCTTC. It yields the protein CASSFFSLSAYNEQFF. The full variable domain, in which reference TRBV7-9 and TRBJ2-1 provide the parts outside the CDR3, is DTGVSQNPRHKITKRGQNVTFRCDPISEHNRLYWYRQTLGQGPEFLTYFQNEAQLEKSRLLSDRFSAERPKGSFSTLEIQRTEQGDSAMYLCASSFFSLSAYNEQFFGPGTRLTVL.